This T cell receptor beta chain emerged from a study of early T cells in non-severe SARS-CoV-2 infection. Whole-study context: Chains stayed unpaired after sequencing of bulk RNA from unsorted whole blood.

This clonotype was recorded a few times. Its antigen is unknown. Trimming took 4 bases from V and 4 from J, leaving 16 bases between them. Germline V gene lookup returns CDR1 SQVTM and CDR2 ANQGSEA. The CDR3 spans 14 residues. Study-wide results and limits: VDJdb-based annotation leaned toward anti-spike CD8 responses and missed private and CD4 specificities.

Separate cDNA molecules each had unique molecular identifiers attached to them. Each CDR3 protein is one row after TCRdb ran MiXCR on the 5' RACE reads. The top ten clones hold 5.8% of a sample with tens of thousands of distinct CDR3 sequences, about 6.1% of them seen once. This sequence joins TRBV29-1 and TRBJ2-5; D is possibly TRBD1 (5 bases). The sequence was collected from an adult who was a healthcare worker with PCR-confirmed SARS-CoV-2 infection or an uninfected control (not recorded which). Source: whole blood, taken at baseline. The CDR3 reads CSVGKGSGGETQYF. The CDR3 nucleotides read TGCAGCGTTGGTAAGGGGTCGGGTGGAGAGACCCAGTACTTC.